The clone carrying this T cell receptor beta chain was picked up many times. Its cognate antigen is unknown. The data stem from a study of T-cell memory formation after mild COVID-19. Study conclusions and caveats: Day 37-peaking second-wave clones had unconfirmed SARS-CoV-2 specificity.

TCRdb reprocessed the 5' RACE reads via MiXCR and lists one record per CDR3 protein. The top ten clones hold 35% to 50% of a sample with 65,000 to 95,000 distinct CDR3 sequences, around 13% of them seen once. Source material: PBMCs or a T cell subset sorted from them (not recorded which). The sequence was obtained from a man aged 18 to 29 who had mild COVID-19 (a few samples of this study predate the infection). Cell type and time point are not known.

The CDR3 sequence: CASSLTGISTDTQYF. Here the CDR3 DNA reads TGTGCCAGCAGTTTAACCGGGATTAGCACAGATACGCAGTATTTT. The chain recombines TRBV27 with TRBJ2-3, with D possibly TRBD2 on 5 matching bases. Trimming took 2 bases from V and 0 from J, leaving 9 bases between them. This CDR3 is 15 amino acids long. The germline V gene has CDR1 MNHEY and CDR2 SMNVEV (reference sequence).